What follows are 20 T cell receptor beta chains derived from one specimen sequenced in a study of blood T cell repertoires in COVID-19. Method: immunoSEQ multiplex PCR; TCRdb's copy keeps in-frame clones and lacks some. The sample yields nearly 100,000 clones, around four fifths seen once. Material for sequencing was peripheral blood. The receptors shown here come from a man between 65 and 80 years old with acute or convalescent COVID-19.

The chain has TRBV2 and TRBJ2-7, with 11 nucleotides matching TRBD2. The length of the CDR3 is 15 residues. In germline, CDR1 is SNHLY, CDR2 FYNNEI. The ends lost 7 bases at V and 3 bases at J; junction bases unmatched: 8. For the CDR3, the DNA is TGTGCCAGCACTCCTGAGGGACTAGCGGTCTACGAGCAGTACTTC. Amino acids: CASTPEGLAVYEQYF.

The chain joins TRBV11-3 to TRBJ2-4, with TRBD2 matching over 7 bases. The CDR3 extends over 16 amino acids. CDR1 is SGHNT and CDR2 is YENEEA in the germline V gene. J gave up 7 bases and V 8 bases, and 17 bases lay outside the gene matches. In nucleotides, the CDR3 is TGTGCCAGCTACTCGGGGGGAGGAGTTACCGGGAACATTCAGTACTTC. Its translation: CASYSGGGVTGNIQYF.

This clone was recorded once. This chain links TRBV27 with TRBJ1-5; 9 nucleotides match TRBD1. The V and J ends lost 4 bases and 6 bases, in that order; junction bases with no gene match: 7. In germline, CDR1 is MNHEY, CDR2 SMNVEV (reference sequence). This CDR3 spans 15 amino acids. The CDR3 DNA sequence: TGTGCCAGCAGTTCCCGGGACAGGGCAGGTCAGCCCCAGCATTTT. Translated: CASSSRDRAGQPQHF.

The chain employs TRBV3-1 (or the pseudogene TRBV3-2) and TRBJ1-5; D is unresolved. V was clipped by 1 base and J by 4 bases, with 11 bases between them. This CDR3 contains 15 residues. Germline assignment: CDR1 LGHDT and CDR2 YNNKEL (reference sequence). The CDR3 is CASSQANGGNQPQHF. In DNA, the CDR3 is TGTGCCAGCAGCCAAGCCAACGGAGGGAATCAGCCCCAGCATTTT.

The CDR3 protein is CASSGGYRPTANYGYTF. In DNA form, the CDR3 reads TGTGCCAGCAGCGGGGGGTACAGGCCAACCGCGAACTATGGCTACACCTTC. The chain carries TRBV11-2 and TRBJ1-2; a weak D match, TRBD1 (5 bases). In germline, CDR1 is SGHAT, CDR2 FQNNGV. The CDR3 has 17 residues. Trimming cost V 5 bases and J 2 bases, with 21 bases left between them. The full variable domain, in which reference TRBV11-2 and TRBJ1-2 provide the parts outside the CDR3, is EAGVAQSPRYKIIEKRQSVAFWCNPISGHATLYWYQQILGQGPKLLIQFQNNGVVDDSQLPKDRFSAERLKGVDSTLKIQPAKLEDSAVYLCASSGGYRPTANYGYTFGSGTRLTVV.

This clone was detected a few times. V gene TRBV28 combines with J gene TRBJ1-1; 8 bases map to TRBD1. The CDR3 totals 15 residues. Germline loops: CDR1 MDHEN, CDR2 SYDVKM. V lost 7 bases and J lost 4; bases outside the gene matches: 11. CDR3 sequence reads: CASTTGGEALTEAFF. CDR3 DNA sequence: TGTGCCAGCACCACAGGGGGGGAGGCACTCACTGAAGCTTTCTTT.

This clone was seen a single time. The chain combines TRBV7-9 with TRBJ1-2, with 8 positions matching TRBD1. The CDR3 consists of 16 residues. V lost 0 bases, J lost 3 bases, and 6 bases stayed unmatched. The germline CDR1 and CDR2 sequences are SEHNR and FQNEAQ (reference sequence). The CDR3 sequence is CASSLALAGGDYGYTF. DNA of the CDR3: TGTGCCAGCAGCTTAGCGCTGGCAGGGGGCGACTATGGCTACACCTTC. The variable domain in full, with the rest retrieved from reference TRBV7-9 and TRBJ1-2, is DTGVSQNPRHKITKRGQNVTFRCDPISEHNRLYWYRQTLGQGPEFLTYFQNEAQLEKSRLLSDRFSAERPKGSFSTLEIQRTEQGDSAMYLCASSLALAGGDYGYTFGSGTRLTVV.

This chain joins TRBV18 and TRBJ2-6, with 7 nucleotides matching TRBD1. CDR3 length: 18 residues. Germline V gene sequence: CDR1 KGHSH, CDR2 LQKENI. The ends lost 2 bases at V and 0 bases at J; junction bases unmatched: 7. The CDR3 sequence: CASSPIEQGSSGANVLTF. In nucleotides, the CDR3 is TGTGCCAGCTCACCAATCGAACAGGGGAGCTCTGGGGCCAACGTCCTGACTTTC.

The chain carries TRBV30 and TRBJ2-1; possible D gene TRBD2, 6 bases. Between the trimmed V and J ends, which lost 0 bases and 8 bases, there was a span of 11 bases. CDR3 length equals 13 residues. Germline CDR1 and CDR2: GTSNPN and SVGIG (reference sequence). The CDR3 nucleotides read TGTGCCTGGAGTGTATCTGGAGGGGATGAGCAGTTCTTC. Translating gives CAWSVSGGDEQFF.

This sequence joins TRBV18 and TRBJ2-2; 12 bases agree with TRBD2. Germline V gene data show CDR1 as KGHSH and CDR2 as LQKENI. The J segment lost 6 bases and the V segment lost 5 bases, leaving 7 bases of the junction unmatched. There are 16 residues in the CDR3. CDR3 loop: CASSSGLAGFAGELFF. In nucleotides, the CDR3 is TGTGCCAGCTCATCAGGACTAGCGGGATTCGCCGGGGAGCTGTTTTTT.

V gene TRBV2 combines with J gene TRBJ2-7; 10 bases agree with TRBD1. The CDR3 length is 15 residues. Germline CDR1 reads SNHLY; CDR2 reads FYNNEI. V lost 6 bases and J lost 5; bases outside the gene matches: 10. CDR3 sequence: CASRNTGTGADEQYF. The DNA of the CDR3 is TGTGCCAGCAGAAACACCGGGACAGGGGCAGACGAGCAGTACTTC.

This chain connects TRBV5-1 to TRBJ1-1; D gene unclear. This CDR3 has 14 residues. Per germline, CDR1 SGHRS and CDR2 YFSETQ. V was cut by 2 bases and J by 4 bases, with 12 bases left in between. The DNA for the CDR3 is TGCGCCAGCAGCTTTACCAGGATAAGCACTGAAGCTTTCTTT. Protein sequence: CASSFTRISTEAFF.

The chain is built from TRBV19 and TRBJ1-1, with D possibly TRBD1 on 6 matching bases. The CDR3 extends over 14 amino acids. V was clipped by 4 bases and J by 1 base, with 10 bases between them. From germline, CDR1 is LNHDA and CDR2 SQIVND (reference sequence). DNA for the CDR3: TGTGCCAGTAGTAGACAGGATAAGAACACTGAAGCTTTCTTT. Amino acid sequence: CASSRQDKNTEAFF.

The rearrangement links TRBV9 to TRBJ2-1; 7 nucleotides agree with TRBD2. This CDR3 contains 15 residues. V trimming: 4 bases; J trimming: 6 bases; junction bases outside the gene matches: 10. Germline V gene sequence: CDR1 SGDLS, CDR2 YYNGEE. As DNA, the CDR3 is TGTGCCAGCAGCTTCCGGGACTATGCATTCAATGAGCAGTTCTTC. It specifies CASSFRDYAFNEQFF.

The chain has TRBV7-9 and TRBJ2-1; no definite D call. The germline V and J ends were trimmed by 1 base and 9 bases, with 7 bases remaining between them. This CDR3 is built from 12 residues. CDR1 and CDR2 (germline): SEHNR, FQNEAQ (reference sequence). The CDR3 loop reads CASSLEIGEQFF. The CDR3 region has the DNA TGTGCCAGCAGCTTAGAGATCGGTGAGCAGTTCTTC.

This clone turned up a few times. The rearrangement uses TRBV7-3 and TRBJ2-3, with D tentatively TRBD2 (6 bases). The CDR3 is made up of 16 amino acids. CDR1 and CDR2 (germline): SGHTA, FQGTGA. V lost 4 bases to trimming and J lost 2 bases, with 16 bases between them. This CDR3 reads CASSSGGVPYTDTQYF. DNA for the CDR3: TGTGCCAGCAGCTCCGGAGGGGTGCCTTACACAGATACGCAGTATTTT.

The rearrangement links TRBV7-2 to TRBJ2-1; 12 bases are shared with TRBD2. Germline V gene data show CDR1 as SGHTA and CDR2 as FQGNSA. CDR3 length: 15 residues. V gave up 5 bases and J gave up 5 bases; unmatched junction bases: 4. This CDR3 is CASSTRTSGNNEQFF. CDR3 in DNA: TGTGCCAGCAGCACCAGGACTAGCGGGAACAATGAGCAGTTCTTC.

The chain carries TRBV18 and TRBJ1-1, with D perhaps matching TRBD1 (6 bases). The CDR3 is 13 amino acids. The germline V gene has CDR1 KGHSH and CDR2 LQKENI. The V gene lost 6 bases and the J gene lost 1 base, with 9 bases spanning the gap. DNA for the CDR3: TGTGCCAGCTCCGCGACAGGGAACACTGAAGCTTTCTTT. It translates to CASSATGNTEAFF. Together with reference TRBV18 and TRBJ1-1, the CDR3 gives the full variable domain: NAGVMQNPRHLVRRRGQEARLRCSPMKGHSHVYWYRQLPEEGLKFMVYLQKENIIDESGMPKERFSAEFPKEGPSILRIQQVVRGDSAAYFCASSATGNTEAFFGQGTRLTVV.

As DNA, the CDR3 is TGTGCCAGCAGCCAAGGGCAGGTCGCTGGCTACACCTTC. Translating it yields CASSQGQVAGYTF. The V call is TRBV3-1 (or the pseudogene TRBV3-2), the J call TRBJ1-2; D unclear. Trimming pared 1 base from V and 7 bases from J, leaving 10 bases between. The germline gives CDR1 LGHDT, CDR2 YNNKEL (reference sequence). This CDR3 contains 13 residues.

The chain combines TRBV6-5 with TRBJ1-2; D is unresolved. This CDR3 is built from 11 residues. CDR1 and CDR2 from the germline V gene are MNHEY and SVGAGI. Trimming removed 4 bases from V and 3 bases from J, with 3 bases in between. Written as DNA, the CDR3 is TGTGCCAGCAGTTCTTACTATGGCTACACCTTC. This sequence encodes CASSSYYGYTF.